The sequence of this TCR beta chain was determined in a study of cytomegalovirus exposure and HLA in healthy donors. About this clone itself: Antigen unknown.

Researchers ran the PCR with 60 Vbeta and 13 Jbeta primers. The protocol was immunoSEQ multiplex PCR, while the TCRdb copy is restricted to in-frame clones and leaves out a portion. This table holds fewer than 150,000 clones, under 90% found once. This CDR3 has 15 amino acids. In germline, CDR1 is MNHEY, CDR2 SVGAGI. Losses at the gene ends were 5 bases for V and 4 bases for J; bases not matched to a gene: 4. Overall study findings and caveats: Analyses of presence and absence presupposed an approximately uniform sequencing depth across donors.

The material sequenced was PBMCs. The sequence was collected from a woman younger than 30 in good health and CMV-seronegative. The V and J genes are TRBV6-5 and TRBJ2-1; 11 bases match TRBD2. The CDR3 loop is CASSAASGGYNEQFF. CDR3 coding DNA: TGTGCCAGCAGTGCCGCTAGCGGGGGGTACAATGAGCAGTTCTTC.